The clone carrying this TCR beta chain showed up just a few times. Its antigen is unidentified. The sample belongs to a study of T-cell memory formation after mild COVID-19. General observations from the study: Nothing confirmed that second-wave clones peaking on day 37 were specific for SARS-CoV-2. CD8+ contracting clones occupied EMRA, while CD4+ ones occupied mainly CM and EM.

The CDR3 extends over 14 amino acids. Germline trimming cut 4 bases from V and 5 bases from J; bases unmatched to any gene: 9. CDR1 and CDR2 (germline): DFQATT, SNEGSKA (reference sequence). TCR alpha and TCR beta cDNA libraries with sample barcodes and UMIs came from 5'RACE using constant-segment primers. MiXCR, run by TCRdb on the 5' RACE reads, gives a single entry per CDR3 protein. The sample shows around 260,000 distinct CDR3 sequences, around 16% of them seen only once. This sequence was found in a man aged 18-30 years who had mild COVID-19 (a few samples of this study predate the infection). Cell type and time point are not known. Sequenced sample: PBMCs or a T cell subset sorted from them (not recorded which). The chain combines TRBV20-1 with TRBJ2-5; TRBD2 aligns across 8 bases. The CDR3 sequence: CSAINGGASETQYF. The CDR3 nucleotides are TGCAGTGCTATCAACGGGGGGGCCTCGGAGACCCAGTACTTC.